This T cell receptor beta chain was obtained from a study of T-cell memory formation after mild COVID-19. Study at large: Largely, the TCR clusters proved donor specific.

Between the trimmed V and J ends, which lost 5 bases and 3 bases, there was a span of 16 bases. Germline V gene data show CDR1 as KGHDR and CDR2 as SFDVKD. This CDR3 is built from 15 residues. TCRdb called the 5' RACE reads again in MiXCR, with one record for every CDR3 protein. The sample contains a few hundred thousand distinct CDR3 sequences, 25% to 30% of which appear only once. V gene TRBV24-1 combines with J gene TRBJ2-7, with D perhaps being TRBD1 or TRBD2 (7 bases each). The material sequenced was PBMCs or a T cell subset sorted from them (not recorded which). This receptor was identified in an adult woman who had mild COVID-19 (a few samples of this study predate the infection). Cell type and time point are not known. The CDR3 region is CATSAAAGGDYEQYF. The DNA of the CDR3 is TGTGCCACCAGTGCGGCGGCAGGGGGGGACTACGAGCAGTACTTC.